These 6 T cell receptor beta chains were sequenced from one sample in a study of blood T cell repertoires in COVID-19. Assay used: immunoSEQ multiplex PCR; TCRdb lists only in-frame clones, some missing. The sample has about 250,000 clones, 84% seen once; the top ten hold about 1.5%. Source material: peripheral blood. These receptors were obtained from a woman between 40 and 55 years old who had recovered from COVID-19.

The rearrangement links TRBV19 to TRBJ2-7; 10 bases agree with TRBD1. Germline trimming cut 6 bases from V and 5 bases from J; bases unmatched to any gene: 7. Per germline, CDR1 LNHDA and CDR2 SQIVND (reference sequence). The CDR3 spans 14 residues. CDR3 sequence (DNA): TGTGCCAGTAGCCCGGGACAGGGGACCGACGAGCAGTACTTC. This encodes CASSPGQGTDEQYF.

This sequence joins TRBV7-9 and TRBJ2-7, with a weak D call TRBD1 (6 bases). The germline V gene encodes CDR1 SEHNR and CDR2 FQNEAQ (reference sequence). Trimming removed 5 bases at V and 4 bases at J, with 15 bases between. This CDR3 spans 14 amino acids. The CDR3 sequence: CASSPGTSSYEQYF. CDR3 coding DNA: TGTGCCAGCAGCCCTGGGACAAGTTCATACGAGCAGTACTTC.

This sequence joins TRBV5-6 and TRBJ2-5, with TRBD1 matching 7 bases. The CDR3 loop spans 13 amino acids. CDR1 SGHDT and CDR2 YYEEEE come from the germline V gene. With V trimmed by 10 bases and J by 5 bases, 11 bases remained unmatched. CDR3 in DNA: TGTGCCTCGCAGGGGGTAGCTCGGGAGACCCAGTACTTC. This codes for CASQGVARETQYF.

This clone was detected many times. The chain uses TRBV19 and TRBJ1-2; D is uncertain. With 5 bases removed from V and 8 bases from J, the gap between germline ends came to 12 bases. The CDR3 sequence is 12 residues long. Germline CDR1 is LNHDA and CDR2 is SQIVND (reference sequence). This chain's CDR3 is CASSRSTGGYTF. The CDR3 DNA reads as TGTGCCAGTAGTCGGTCTACCGGGGGCTACACCTTC.

This chain links TRBV28 with TRBJ1-4, with D hard to call. Trimming cost V 2 bases and J 7 bases, with 11 bases left between them. Germline V CDR1 and CDR2: MDHEN, SYDVKM. The CDR3 is 14 residues long. CDR3 loop: CASSLRGKVEKLFF. In nucleotides, the CDR3 is TGTGCCAGCAGTTTACGGGGAAAGGTTGAAAAACTGTTTTTT.

This chain connects TRBV14 to TRBJ2-7; TRBD2 agrees at 13 bases. Looked up from germline, CDR1 is SGHDN and CDR2 is FVKESK. J gave up 11 bases and V 2 bases, and 12 bases lay outside the gene matches. The CDR3 extends over 16 amino acids. CDR3 amino acids: CASSQTSGGVERAKYF. The CDR3 nucleotides read TGTGCCAGCAGCCAAACTAGCGGGGGGGTTGAACGAGCAAAGTACTTC.